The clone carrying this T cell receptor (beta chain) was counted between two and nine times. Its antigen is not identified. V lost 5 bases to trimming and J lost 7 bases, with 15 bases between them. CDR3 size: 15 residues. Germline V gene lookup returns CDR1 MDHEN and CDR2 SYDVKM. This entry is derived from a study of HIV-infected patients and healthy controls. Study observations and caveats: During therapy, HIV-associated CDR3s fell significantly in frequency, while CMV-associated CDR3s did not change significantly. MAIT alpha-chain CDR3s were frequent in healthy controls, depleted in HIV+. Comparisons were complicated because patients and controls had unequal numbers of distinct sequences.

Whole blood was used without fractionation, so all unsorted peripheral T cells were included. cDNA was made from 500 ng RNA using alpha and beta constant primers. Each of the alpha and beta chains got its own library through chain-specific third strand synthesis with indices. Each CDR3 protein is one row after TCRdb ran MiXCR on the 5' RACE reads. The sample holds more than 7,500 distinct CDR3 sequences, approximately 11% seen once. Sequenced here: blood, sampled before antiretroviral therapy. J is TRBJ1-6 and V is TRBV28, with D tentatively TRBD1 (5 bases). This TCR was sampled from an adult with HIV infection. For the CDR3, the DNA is TGTGCCAGCAGTCCCCCAGAGGGGTTGAATTCACCCCTCCACTTT. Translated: CASSPPEGLNSPLHF.